The present T cell receptor beta chain was sequenced within a study of control samples from healthy donors and cancer patients. Using immunoSEQ multiplex PCR, the repertoire was profiled, and TCRdb retains in-frame clones only, with some absent. There are 85,000 to 95,000 clones in the sample; around 80% occur only once, and approximately 9.8% lies in the top ten. Germline values: CDR1 MNHNS, CDR2 SASEGT. CDR3 size: 14 residues. V was clipped by 6 bases and J by 4 bases; unmatched bases: 6. The source of this sequence is a woman aged 55-69 years in good health. Material for sequencing was blood. The chain employs TRBV6-1 and TRBJ2-3; 8 bases are shared with TRBD2. The CDR3 reads CASSGRAGADTQYF. CDR3 DNA sequence: TGTGCCAGCAGCGGGAGGGCCGGCGCAGATACGCAGTATTTT.